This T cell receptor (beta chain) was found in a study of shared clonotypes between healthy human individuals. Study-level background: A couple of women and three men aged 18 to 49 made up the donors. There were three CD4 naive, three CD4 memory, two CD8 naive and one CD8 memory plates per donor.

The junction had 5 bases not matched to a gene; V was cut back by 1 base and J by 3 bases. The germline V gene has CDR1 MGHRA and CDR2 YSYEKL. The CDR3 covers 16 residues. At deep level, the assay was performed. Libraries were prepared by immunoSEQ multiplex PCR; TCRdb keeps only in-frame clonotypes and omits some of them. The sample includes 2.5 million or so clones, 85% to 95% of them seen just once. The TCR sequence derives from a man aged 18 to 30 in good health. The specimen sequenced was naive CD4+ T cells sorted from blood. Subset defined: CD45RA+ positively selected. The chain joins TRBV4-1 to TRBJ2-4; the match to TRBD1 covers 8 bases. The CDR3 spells CASSQAIGTGKNIQYF. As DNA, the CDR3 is TGCGCCAGCAGCCAAGCAATCGGGACAGGCAAAAACATTCAGTACTTC.